This TCR beta chain comes out of a study of T cells and Merkel cell carcinoma outcomes. Study-wide points: In Merkel cell carcinoma, repertoire and T-cell density reportedly predicted outcomes.

Notes on this clone: Its antigen is not known.

Method: immunoSEQ multiplex PCR; TCRdb's copy keeps in-frame clones and lacks some. Here the sample spans thousands of clones, approximately 75% being singletons. The sequence was obtained from a human donor with Merkel cell carcinoma. Sequenced material: tumor tissue from Merkel cell carcinoma.

CDR3 sequence (DNA): TGTGCCAGCAGGGGGGGGCGGAGCACTGAAGCTTTCTTT. Amino acids: CASRGGRSTEAFF. J is TRBJ1-1 and V is TRBV2; D is perhaps TRBD1 (6 bases). The V gene's germline CDR1 is SNHLY and CDR2 FYNNEI. This CDR3 has 13 amino acids. V was pared by 6 bases and J by 4 bases, with 12 bases between.